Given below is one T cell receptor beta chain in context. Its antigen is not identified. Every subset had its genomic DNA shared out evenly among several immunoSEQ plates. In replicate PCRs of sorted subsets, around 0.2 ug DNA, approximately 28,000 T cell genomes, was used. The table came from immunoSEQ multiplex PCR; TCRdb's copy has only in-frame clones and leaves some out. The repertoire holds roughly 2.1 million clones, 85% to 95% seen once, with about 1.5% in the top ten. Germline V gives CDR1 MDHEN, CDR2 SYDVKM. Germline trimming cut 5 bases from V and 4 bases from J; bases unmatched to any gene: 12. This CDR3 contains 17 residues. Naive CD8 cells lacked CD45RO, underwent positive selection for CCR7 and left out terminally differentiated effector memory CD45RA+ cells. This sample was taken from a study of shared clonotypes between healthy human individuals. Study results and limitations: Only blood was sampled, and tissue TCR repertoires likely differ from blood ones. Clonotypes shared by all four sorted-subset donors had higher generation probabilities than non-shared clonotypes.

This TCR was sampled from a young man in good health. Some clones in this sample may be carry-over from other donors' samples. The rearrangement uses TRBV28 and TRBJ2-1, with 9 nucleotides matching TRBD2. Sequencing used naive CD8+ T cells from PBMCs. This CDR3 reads CASSTHLGLAAYNEQFF. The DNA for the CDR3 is TGTGCCAGCAGTACACACCTGGGACTAGCTGCTTACAATGAGCAGTTCTTC.